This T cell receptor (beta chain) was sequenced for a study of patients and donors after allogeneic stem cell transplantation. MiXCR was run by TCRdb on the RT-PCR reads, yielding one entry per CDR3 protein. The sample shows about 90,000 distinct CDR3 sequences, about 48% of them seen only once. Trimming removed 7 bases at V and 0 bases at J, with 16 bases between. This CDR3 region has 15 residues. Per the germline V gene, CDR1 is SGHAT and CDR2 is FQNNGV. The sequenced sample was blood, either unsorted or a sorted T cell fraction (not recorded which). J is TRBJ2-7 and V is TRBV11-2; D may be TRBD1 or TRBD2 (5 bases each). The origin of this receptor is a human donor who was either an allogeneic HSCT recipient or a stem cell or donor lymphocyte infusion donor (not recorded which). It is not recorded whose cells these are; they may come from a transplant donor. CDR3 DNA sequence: TGTGCCAGCACCAAACCGGGACCGAACTCCTACGAGCAGTACTTC. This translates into CASTKPGPNSYEQYF.